The 27 T cell receptor beta chains below all came from one sample that was sequenced in a study of early T cells in non-severe SARS-CoV-2 infection. MiXCR, applied by TCRdb to the 5' RACE reads, yields one record per CDR3 protein. The table shows over 55,000 distinct CDR3 sequences, with about 10% occurring only once. Input material: whole blood. The receptors come from an adult who was a healthcare worker with PCR-confirmed SARS-CoV-2 infection or an uninfected control (not recorded which).

In its sample, this clonotype was seen many times. The chain recombines TRBV20-1 with TRBJ2-3, with 7 bases aligning to TRBD2. The CDR3 runs to 10 residues. J lost 9 bases, V lost 8 bases, and 5 bases had no gene match. CDR1 is DFQATT and CDR2 is SNEGSKA in the germline V gene (reference sequence). The DNA of the CDR3 is TGCAGTTTGGGGAGGGTGACGCAGTATTTT. Its translation: CSLGRVTQYF.

V is TRBV6-1 and J is TRBJ1-6; D is ambiguous. This CDR3 is built from 11 residues. Germline V gene sequence: CDR1 MNHNS, CDR2 SASEGT. V was shortened by 2 bases and J by 16 bases, with 9 bases between the two germline ends. The chain's CDR3 is CASSEITTLHF. The DNA for the CDR3 is TGTGCCAGCAGTGAAATCACTACGCTCCACTTT.

This clonotype was detected only a few times. The J gene is TRBJ1-5, the V gene TRBV29-1, with D possibly being TRBD1 (6 bases). CDR1 SQVTM and CDR2 ANQGSEA come from the germline V gene. This CDR3 comprises 14 residues. Trimming pared 4 bases from V and 3 bases from J, leaving 13 bases between. DNA for the CDR3: TGCAGCGTTGCCGAGGGGGTTTCCAATCAGCCCCAGCATTTT. The encoded protein is CSVAEGVSNQPQHF.

This clonotype came up a few times. The chain carries TRBV12-2 and TRBJ2-2; TRBD2, the table's D call, was not compared with the DNA. TRBV12-2 represents a pseudogene. The CDR3 has 15 amino acids. This CDR3 is CASRLDEGSIGELFF. Written as DNA, the CDR3 is TGTGCAAGTCGCTTAGACGAGGGCTCAATCGGGGAGCTGTTTTTT.

Remarks on this clonotype: This clone may be a read error of a much larger clone one base away. The CDR3 here is CASYPSGVRKETQYF. The DNA for the CDR3 is TGTGCCAGCTACCCTAGCGGGGTGAGAAAAGAGACCCAGTACTTC. The chain joins TRBV3-1 to TRBJ2-5, with 9 bases lining up with TRBD2. The CDR3 spans 15 residues. V lost 8 bases and J lost 3; bases outside the gene matches: 10. Germline V CDR1 and CDR2: LGHDT, YNNKEL (reference sequence).

This clonotype has a handful of counts. V is TRBV6-2 or TRBV6-3 and J is TRBJ1-1, with D hard to call. The germline V gene encodes CDR1 MNHEY and CDR2 SVGEGT. Between the trimmed V and J ends, which lost 2 bases and 12 bases, there was a span of 10 bases. The CDR3 length is 11 residues. CDR3 nucleotides: TGTGCCAGCAGTTACCCTGGGGTTTCTTTCTTT. It yields the protein CASSYPGVSFF.

This clonotype has a handful of counts. V usage is TRBV29-1 and J usage is TRBJ2-5; 12 positions agree with TRBD1. The CDR3 extends over 14 amino acids. CDR1 is SQVTM and CDR2 is ANQGSEA in the germline V gene. The ends lost 7 bases at V and 4 bases at J; junction bases unmatched: 7. CDR3 protein: CSGAGTGGIETQYF. CDR3 coding DNA: TGCAGCGGCGCCGGGACAGGGGGCATAGAGACCCAGTACTTC.

In its sample, this clonotype was seen many times. The chain recombines TRBV27 with TRBJ2-1; 9 nucleotides line up with TRBD2. V was pared by 5 bases and J by 15 bases, with 11 bases of the junction left unmatched. The germline V gene encodes CDR1 MNHEY and CDR2 SMNVEV (reference sequence). The CDR3 is 13 amino acids. The CDR3 reads CASSPWAAGGLFF. In DNA form, the CDR3 reads TGTGCCAGCAGTCCTTGGGCAGCGGGAGGCCTGTTCTTC.

In this sample, this clonotype turned up a few times. The gene calls are TRBV9 and TRBJ1-5; 12 nucleotides agree with TRBD1. The V gene's germline CDR1 is SGDLS and CDR2 YYNGEE. V gave up 3 bases and J gave up 7 bases; unmatched junction bases: 2. This CDR3 region has 14 residues. CDR3 protein: CASSAGTGGQPQHF. The CDR3, as DNA: TGTGCCAGCAGCGCCGGGACAGGGGGCCAGCCCCAGCATTTT. Together with reference TRBV9 and TRBJ1-5, the CDR3 gives the full variable domain: DSGVTQTPKHLITATGQRVTLRCSPRSGDLSVYWYQQSLDQGLQFLIQYYNGEERAKGNILERFSAQQFPDLHSELNLSSLELGDSALYFCASSAGTGGQPQHFGDGTRLSIL.

This clonotype has a count of ten or more. The chain links TRBV7-9 to TRBJ1-3; 9 nucleotides match TRBD1. Germline lookup yields CDR1 SEHNR and CDR2 FQNEAQ (reference sequence). V gave up 3 bases and J gave up 4 bases; unmatched junction bases: 7. The CDR3 sequence is 16 residues long. For the CDR3, the DNA is TGTGCCAGCAGCTTCACAGGGGGCGCTTCCGGAAACACCATATATTTT. Protein product: CASSFTGGASGNTIYF. Variable domain in full (rest from reference TRBV7-9 and TRBJ1-3): DTGVSQNPRHKITKRGQNVTFRCDPISEHNRLYWYRQTLGQGPEFLTYFQNEAQLEKSRLLSDRFSAERPKGSFSTLEIQRTEQGDSAMYLCASSFTGGASGNTIYFGEGSWLTVV.

This clonotype has at least ten counts. The chain's CDR3 is CASRVPGRKQETQYF. In nucleotides, the CDR3 is TGTGCCAGCAGGGTCCCCGGACGGAAACAAGAGACCCAGTACTTC. This sequence joins TRBV11-2 and TRBJ2-5; no definite D call. In germline, CDR1 is SGHAT, CDR2 FQNNGV. V was pared by 6 bases and J by 2 bases, with 16 bases between. The CDR3 has 15 residues.

This clonotype was seen repeatedly, ten times or more. This chain links TRBV12-3 or TRBV12-4 with TRBJ1-3, with unresolved D. The ends were cut back, 2 bases at V and 0 bases at J, with 8 bases in the middle. This CDR3 region has 15 residues. CDR3 protein: CASSLRRLSGNTIYF. The CDR3 DNA reads TGTGCCAGCAGTTTACGGCGGCTCTCTGGAAACACCATATATTTT.

This clonotype came up a few times. The chain joins TRBV9 to TRBJ2-3; D ambiguous. Germline CDR1 reads SGDLS; CDR2 reads YYNGEE. The CDR3 length is 15 residues. Trimming stripped 4 bases from V and 4 bases from J, with 16 bases between. The CDR3 reads CASSLGTIQSDTQYF. CDR3 DNA: TGTGCCAGCAGCCTCGGAACTATACAGTCAGATACGCAGTATTTT.

This clonotype was seen many times. The CDR3 is CASRETSLSSGANVLTF. CDR3 sequence (DNA): TGTGCCAGCAGGGAGACTAGCTTATCCTCTGGGGCCAACGTCCTGACTTTC. The chain is built from TRBV2 and TRBJ2-6; 7 nucleotides align to TRBD2. This CDR3 contains 17 residues. J gave up 0 bases and V 6 bases, and 8 bases lay outside the gene matches. Germline V CDR1 and CDR2: SNHLY, FYNNEI. The full variable domain, in which reference TRBV2 and TRBJ2-6 provide the parts outside the CDR3, is EPEVTQTPSHQVTQMGQEVILRCVPISNHLYFYWYRQILGQKVEFLVSFYNNEISEKSEIFDDQFSVERPDGSNFTLKIRSTKLEDSAMYFCASRETSLSSGANVLTFGAGSRLTVL.

This clonotype was detected many times. CDR3 sequence: CASSFLSGRGSGANVLTF. CDR3 in DNA: TGTGCCAGCAGCTTTCTGTCGGGCAGGGGCTCTGGGGCCAACGTCCTGACTTTC. The chain couples TRBV7-2 to TRBJ2-6, with D possibly being TRBD1 (6 bases). Germline V gene lookup returns CDR1 SGHTA and CDR2 FQGNSA. The V and J ends lost 3 bases and 0 bases respectively, with 15 bases between them. The CDR3 consists of 18 residues.

The sample holds many counts of this clonotype. The chain recombines TRBV20-1 with TRBJ2-3, with D tentatively TRBD1 (5 bases). Germline CDR1 reads DFQATT; CDR2 reads SNEGSKA (reference sequence). V lost 3 bases and J lost 2, with 9 bases in between. This CDR3 contains 13 residues. The DNA for the CDR3 is TGCAGTGCTAGTGACAGCCTCACAGATACGCAGTATTTT. Amino acid sequence: CSASDSLTDTQYF.

This sequence joins TRBV4-3 and TRBJ2-7; TRBD2 agrees at 10 bases. The junction had 15 bases not matched to a gene; V was cut back by 1 base and J by 0 bases. CDR1 is LGHNA, CDR2 YSLEER, per germline. The length of the CDR3 is 20 residues. As DNA, the CDR3 is TGCGCCAGCAGCCAAGGATCTCGGACTAGCGGACGAATACACTCCTACGAGCAGTACTTC. This sequence encodes CASSQGSRTSGRIHSYEQYF.

V is TRBV6-2 or TRBV6-3 and J is TRBJ2-3; TRBD1 matches at 7 bases. Germline V gene data show CDR1 as MNHEY and CDR2 as SVGEGT. With 7 bases clipped from V and 14 bases from J, the junction kept 9 bases outside the gene matches. The CDR3 consists of 11 residues. CDR3: CASTRQGLRYF. The CDR3 nucleotides are TGTGCCAGCACCCGACAGGGTTTGAGGTATTTT.

In this sample, this clonotype turned up many times. The rearrangement uses TRBV7-6 and TRBJ1-1; D gene ambiguous. Trimming cost V 1 base and J 8 bases, with 11 bases left between them. This CDR3 region has 13 residues. Per the germline V gene, CDR1 is SGHVS and CDR2 is FNYEAQ. DNA of the CDR3: TGTGCCAGCAGCTTAGATGAGTCACGGGAAGCTTTCTTT. The encoded protein is CASSLDESREAFF.

The table lists this clonotype with a few counts. The V call is TRBV20-1, the J call TRBJ2-1; TRBD2 aligns across 7 bases. This CDR3 is 16 amino acids long. Looked up from germline, CDR1 is DFQATT and CDR2 is SNEGSKA (reference sequence). The V gene end was trimmed by 3 bases and the J gene end by 8 bases; junction bases not matched to a gene: 16. This CDR3 is CSASLVWSGNTDEQFF. CDR3 coding DNA: TGCAGTGCTAGTTTGGTTTGGAGCGGGAACACCGATGAGCAGTTCTTC.

The table lists this clonotype with many counts. This rearrangement joins TRBV6-6 to TRBJ2-7, with a weak D call TRBD2 (5 bases). The CDR3 consists of 14 residues. Germline V gives CDR1 MNHNY, CDR2 SVGAGI (reference sequence). V was cut by 2 bases and J by 5 bases, with 13 bases left in between. This CDR3 reads CASSYTGSPHEQYF. CDR3 nucleotides: TGTGCCAGCAGTTACACGGGGTCCCCCCACGAGCAGTACTTC.

This clonotype was observed a handful of times. V is TRBV18 and J is TRBJ2-3; TRBD2 aligns across 8 bases. V was clipped by 0 bases and J by 7 bases; unmatched bases: 6. The CDR3 has 15 residues. Germline CDR1 reads KGHSH; CDR2 reads LQKENI. The CDR3 sequence: CASSPPTGGLNTQYF. The CDR3 DNA follows: TGTGCCAGCTCACCACCTACGGGAGGGTTAAATACGCAGTATTTT.

The V call is TRBV29-1, the J call TRBJ2-1; D tentatively reads TRBD1 or TRBD2 (5 bases each). The germline V gene encodes CDR1 SQVTM and CDR2 ANQGSEA. The CDR3 spans 14 residues. Trimming cost V 2 bases and J 4 bases, with 12 bases left between them. Here the CDR3 DNA reads TGCAGCGTTGAACAGGGAGCCAGGTACAATGAGCAGTTCTTC. Its protein is CSVEQGARYNEQFF.

This clonotype was seen repeatedly, ten times or more. One junction end does not reproduce the germline sequence, and a read error may be involved. The chain joins TRBV29-1 to TRBJ2-5; D not resolved. The germline CDR1 and CDR2 sequences are SQVTM and ANQGSEA. This CDR3 is built from 13 residues. Here the CDR3 reads CSVRIIGLTKLNF. DNA for the CDR3: TGCAGCGTTAGAATCATAGGCTTAACCAAACTAAACTTC.

This clonotype was counted at least ten times. The V gene is TRBV7-9, the J gene TRBJ2-7; no firm D call. This CDR3 is built from 14 residues. Between the trimmed V and J ends, which lost 3 bases and 0 bases, there was a span of 9 bases. Per the germline V gene, CDR1 is SEHNR and CDR2 is FQNEAQ (reference sequence). This CDR3 is CASSFTLNSYEQYF. CDR3 nucleotides: TGTGCCAGCAGCTTTACACTGAACTCCTACGAGCAGTACTTC.

In its sample, this clonotype was seen many times. The chain has TRBV7-6 and TRBJ2-1; D may be TRBD1 (6 bases). This CDR3 has 12 residues. In germline, CDR1 is SGHVS, CDR2 FNYEAQ. V was clipped by 4 bases and J by 10 bases, with 11 bases between them. The CDR3 protein is CASSSPDREQFF. CDR3 in DNA: TGTGCCAGCAGCTCCCCGGACAGAGAGCAGTTCTTC.

This clonotype was detected only a few times. The gene calls are TRBV11-1 and TRBJ1-5; D is uncertain. Germline CDR1 and CDR2: SGHAT and FQDESV (reference sequence). The CDR3 sequence is 14 residues long. Between the trimmed V and J ends, which lost 5 bases and 7 bases, there was a span of 15 bases. The CDR3, as DNA: TGTGCCAGCAGCCGTCGCGGTGAGGGACAGCCCCAGCATTTT. Its translation is CASSRRGEGQPQHF.